This entry lists 14 T cell receptor beta chains sequenced from one sample in a study of cytomegalovirus exposure and HLA in healthy donors. The PCR had 60 Vbeta and 13 Jbeta primers. Only in-frame clones appear in the TCRdb table, and some are missing; sequencing was by immunoSEQ multiplex PCR. Found here are 97,000 or so clones, 63% of them singletons; the top ten hold approximately 4.3%. What was sequenced was PBMCs. These receptors all come from a human donor in good health.

The rearrangement links TRBV7-9 to TRBJ2-1, with D perhaps TRBD2 (5 bases). V gave up 5 bases and J gave up 0 bases, with 8 bases separating them. The germline V gene has CDR1 SEHNR and CDR2 FQNEAQ (reference sequence). The CDR3 contains 14 residues. CDR3 in amino acids: CASSRRGSYNEQFF. DNA for the CDR3: TGTGCCAGCAGCCGCCGGGGCTCCTACAATGAGCAGTTCTTC.

The chain employs TRBV9 and TRBJ1-1; D possibly corresponds to TRBD1 (6 bases). Germline V gene sequence: CDR1 SGDLS, CDR2 YYNGEE. The germline V and J ends were trimmed by 0 bases and 5 bases, with 20 bases remaining between them. The CDR3 spans 17 residues. The CDR3 DNA reads as TGTGCCAGCAGCGTAGATCCCGGGGGGCTTTTGTTGACTGAAGCTTTCTTT. It codes for CASSVDPGGLLLTEAFF.

This clone was counted a few times. This chain joins TRBV27 and TRBJ2-7, with D possibly TRBD2 on 5 matching bases. CDR1 is MNHEY, CDR2 SMNVEV, per germline (reference sequence). V shed 5 bases and J shed 3 bases, with 23 bases lying between them. The CDR3 runs 17 residues. CDR3 sequence (DNA): TGTGCCAGCAGTAATCCCCTGGTTGGAGGAGAGATCTACGAGCAGTACTTC. Encoded protein: CASSNPLVGGEIYEQYF.

The chain is built from TRBV28 and TRBJ2-3, with TRBD2 matching over 10 bases. Trimming cost V 8 bases and J 2 bases; bases outside gene matches: 10. Germline values: CDR1 MDHEN, CDR2 SYDVKM. The CDR3 loop spans 16 amino acids. The CDR3 sequence is CASSPLSGRTTDTQYF. For the CDR3, the DNA is TGTGCCAGCTCCCCTCTTAGCGGGAGGACCACAGATACGCAGTATTTT.

V gene TRBV27 combines with J gene TRBJ1-1, with D possibly being TRBD1 (6 bases). Per the germline V gene, CDR1 is MNHEY and CDR2 is SMNVEV (reference sequence). Trimming stripped 2 bases from V and 6 bases from J, with 19 bases between. This CDR3 comprises 16 residues. The CDR3 DNA reads as TGTGCCAGCAGTTTAATTCGGGTGGGGGGGCTCGCTGAAGCTTTCTTT. This codes for CASSLIRVGGLAEAFF.

This CDR3 is CASSLGYRQGAGAFF. The CDR3 nucleotides read TGTGCCAGCAGCTTAGGTTACCGGCAGGGGGCTGGAGCTTTCTTT. The J gene is TRBJ1-1, the V gene TRBV13; 8 positions agree with TRBD1. Per germline, CDR1 PRHDT and CDR2 FYEKMQ (reference sequence). The V segment lost 0 bases and the J segment 10 bases; nucleotides outside the gene matches: 10. The CDR3 runs to 15 residues. The whole variable domain, filled in from reference TRBV13 and TRBJ1-1, reads AAGVIQSPRHLIKEKRETATLKCYPIPRHDTVYWYQQGPGQDPQFLISFYEKMQSDKGSIPDRFSAQQFSDYHSELNMSSLELGDSALYFCASSLGYRQGAGAFFGQGTRLTVV.

The chain uses TRBV2 and TRBJ2-7; TRBD1 might be the D (6 bases). Germline V gene data show CDR1 as SNHLY and CDR2 as FYNNEI. The CDR3 loop spans 12 amino acids. Deletions cut 6 bases from V and 9 bases from J, with 15 bases between. The chain's CDR3 is CASSPYRDAQYF. DNA of the CDR3: TGTGCCAGCAGCCCATACAGGGACGCGCAGTACTTC.

The V gene is TRBV5-1, the J gene TRBJ1-1; D is uncertain. The CDR3 has 13 amino acids. Germline assignment: CDR1 SGHRS and CDR2 YFSETQ. V was shortened by 7 bases and J by 0 bases, with 10 bases between the two germline ends. The CDR3 loop reads CASCLSMNTEAFF. The CDR3 DNA reads as TGCGCCAGCTGTCTAAGCATGAACACTGAAGCTTTCTTT.

The rearrangement links TRBV29-1 to TRBJ2-2; D gene uncertain. Germline lookup yields CDR1 SQVTM and CDR2 ANQGSEA. V gave up 6 bases and J gave up 4 bases, with 15 bases separating them. This CDR3 region has 14 residues. CDR3 in amino acids: CSVVLRQVTGELFF. The CDR3 DNA reads TGCAGCGTGGTACTTCGACAAGTCACCGGGGAGCTGTTTTTT.

The genes are TRBV7-2 and TRBJ1-1; D is possibly TRBD1 (6 bases). Germline assignment: CDR1 SGHTA and CDR2 FQGNSA. Trimming pared 3 bases from V and 6 bases from J, leaving 26 bases between. This CDR3 is built from 18 residues. The DNA of the CDR3 is TGTGCCAGCAGCTTCTCCGGGACATACGGAAGCCAGGCGGCTGAAGCTTTCTTT. This gives the protein CASSFSGTYGSQAAEAFF.

V is TRBV5-1 and J is TRBJ1-2, with TRBD1 matching over 9 bases. Germline CDR1 reads SGHRS; CDR2 reads YFSETQ. The length of the CDR3 is 15 residues. J lost 8 bases, V lost 0 bases, and 8 bases had no gene match. CDR3 in DNA: TGCGCCAGCAGCTTGGATGCGGGACAGGGAAGGGGCTACACCTTC. It yields the protein CASSLDAGQGRGYTF. Together with reference TRBV5-1 and TRBJ1-2, the CDR3 gives the full variable domain: KAGVTQTPRYLIKTRGQQVTLSCSPISGHRSVSWYQQTPGQGLQFLFEYFSETQRNKGNFPGRFSGRQFSNSRSEMNVSTLELGDSALYLCASSLDAGQGRGYTFGSGTRLTVV.

The CDR3: CASSLGLAKTDTQYF. CDR3 sequence (DNA): TGTGCCAGCAGTCTCGGACTAGCGAAAACAGATACGCAGTATTTT. J is TRBJ2-3 and V is TRBV27; 9 nucleotides line up with TRBD2. The trim removed 5 bases at V and 3 bases at J, leaving 6 bases unmatched. Per the germline V gene, CDR1 is MNHEY and CDR2 is SMNVEV (reference sequence). The CDR3 sequence is 15 residues long.

The V gene is TRBV6-1, the J gene TRBJ2-1; D is possibly TRBD1 (6 bases). The CDR3 is made up of 15 amino acids. Trimming shortened V by 6 bases and J by 6 bases, and 18 bases separated the two germline ends. Germline V CDR1 and CDR2: MNHNS, SASEGT. The DNA for the CDR3 is TGTGCCAGCAGCCAACAGGGCTACGAAGTCAATGAGCAGTTCTTC. Translating gives CASSQQGYEVNEQFF.

This clone was found a few times. V gene TRBV6-5 combines with J gene TRBJ1-2; 8 nucleotides agree with TRBD1. Trimming cost V 4 bases and J 4 bases; bases outside gene matches: 8. The CDR3 sequence is 15 residues long. Germline V lookup: CDR1 MNHEY, CDR2 SVGAGI. In DNA form, the CDR3 reads TGTGCCAGCAGTTCCCCCTGGACAGGGACCTATGGCTACACCTTC. Translated, it gives CASSSPWTGTYGYTF.